These 23 T cell receptor beta chains came from one sample sequenced in a study of blood T cell repertoires in COVID-19 (dated by TCRdb to 2019 to 2021). Library prep was done by the immunoSEQ multiplex PCR assay. What TCRdb holds here is the immuneACCESS table cut down to in-frame rearrangements. Part of the clones is not present; checked against another copy, under half of the missing clones reflect an unresolved V gene, and the others are unexplained. The sample table shows approximately 170,000 clones, and more than 70% are seen once. The ten largest clonotypes hold less than 4.5% of the sample. The sequencing input was PBMCs or T cells enriched from blood (not recorded which). All receptors come from a woman aged 45 to 65 in a cohort exposed to, infected with or recovered from COVID-19 (not recorded which).

The CDR3 bases are TGTGCCACCAGTGACCCCAGAGGGCCGGGAGGGTCCTACAATGAGCAGTTCTTC. Protein product: CATSDPRGPGGSYNEQFF. The V call is TRBV24-1, the J call TRBJ2-1; 8 bases line up with TRBD2. The CDR3 runs to 18 residues. J lost 1 base, V lost 4 bases, and 11 bases had no gene match. Germline V gives CDR1 KGHDR, CDR2 SFDVKD.

This sequence joins TRBV10-3 and TRBJ1-6, with TRBD1 as a possible D gene (5 bases). Trimming removed 7 bases from V and 6 bases from J, with 19 bases in between. The CDR3 totals 16 residues. CDR1 and CDR2 from the germline V gene are ENHRY and SYGVKD. The CDR3 reads CAINKGKTTPNSPLHF. The DNA of the CDR3 is TGTGCCATCAATAAGGGGAAGACAACCCCTAATTCACCCCTCCACTTT.

The rearrangement joins TRBV5-5 to TRBJ1-4; 9 bases line up with TRBD1. Losses at the gene ends were 4 bases for V and 7 bases for J; bases not matched to a gene: 14. The CDR3 covers 17 residues. The germline V gene encodes CDR1 SGHKS and CDR2 YYEKEE (reference sequence). The DNA for the CDR3 is TGTGCCAGCAGCCCCTTTGGGGGACAGGGTGGCATTGAAAAACTGTTTTTT. Translated: CASSPFGGQGGIEKLFF.

This clone was detected only once. Different DNA sequences within this sample yield the same CDR3. This chain joins TRBV5-1 and TRBJ1-1; a weak D match, TRBD1 (6 bases). This CDR3 spans 14 amino acids. CDR1 and CDR2 from the germline V gene are SGHRS and YFSETQ. Trimming stripped 4 bases from V and 1 base from J, with 11 bases between. CDR3 residues: CASSLEGGNTEAFF. The CDR3 DNA is TGCGCCAGCAGCCTGGAAGGGGGGAACACTGAAGCTTTCTTT.

The chain employs TRBV28 and TRBJ2-7; 9 bases are shared with TRBD2. The length of the CDR3 is 14 residues. Germline V CDR1 and CDR2: MDHEN, SYDVKM. J was trimmed by 2 bases and V by 7 bases; bases with no gene match: 6. The CDR3 bases are TGTGCCAGCACTCGTGCGGGGGGGACCTACGAGCAGTACTTC. Translating it yields CASTRAGGTYEQYF.

V gene TRBV6-5 combines with J gene TRBJ2-7, with 11 bases that match TRBD2. V shed 4 bases and J 3 bases; nucleotides not matched to a gene: 5. The length of the CDR3 is 15 residues. Per germline, CDR1 MNHEY and CDR2 SVGAGI. The CDR3, as DNA: TGTGCCAGCAGTTCGGGACTAGCGGCAGTCTACGAGCAGTACTTC. Protein product: CASSSGLAAVYEQYF.

The chain employs TRBV19 and TRBJ2-1; a weak D match, TRBD2 (5 bases). V was pared by 1 base and J by 0 bases, with 13 bases between. The CDR3 is 17 residues long. Germline V gene sequence: CDR1 LNHDA, CDR2 SQIVND (reference sequence). CDR3 nucleotides: TGTGCCAGTAGTATAGGCGGTGCGGGTGGCTCCTACAATGAGCAGTTCTTC. This encodes CASSIGGAGGSYNEQFF.

The rearrangement joins TRBV15 to TRBJ2-2; D is uncertain. The CDR3 spans 14 residues. Per the germline V gene, CDR1 is LNHNV and CDR2 is YYDKDF (reference sequence). V lost 3 bases, J lost 2 bases, and 7 bases lay in between. For the CDR3, the DNA is TGTGCCACCAGCAGTGGCAGTAACACCGGGGAGCTGTTTTTT. Protein sequence: CATSSGSNTGELFF.

This chain joins TRBV5-4 and TRBJ1-4; 10 nucleotides agree with TRBD1. CDR1 and CDR2 from the germline V gene are SGHNT and YYREEE (reference sequence). The V gene end was trimmed by 3 bases and the J gene end by 3 bases; junction bases not matched to a gene: 5. This CDR3 has 16 amino acids. The CDR3 DNA is TGTGCCAGCAGCTCGCGACAGGGGGCCGCTAATGAAAAACTGTTTTTT. Encoded protein: CASSSRQGAANEKLFF.

The chain couples TRBV5-4 to TRBJ2-2; D remains unclear. Per germline, CDR1 SGHNT and CDR2 YYREEE (reference sequence). This CDR3 region has 12 residues. The ends were cut back, 4 bases at V and 6 bases at J, with 7 bases in the middle. The CDR3 spells CASSPFAGELFF. CDR3 nucleotide sequence: TGTGCCAGCAGCCCTTTTGCCGGGGAGCTGTTTTTT.

The chain is built from TRBV28 and TRBJ2-3, with 7 bases fitting TRBD1. Per germline, CDR1 MDHEN and CDR2 SYDVKM. With V trimmed by 2 bases and J by 6 bases, 2 bases remained unmatched. The CDR3 loop spans 13 amino acids. Here the CDR3 reads CASSLQGVDTQYF. The CDR3 DNA follows: TGTGCCAGCAGTTTACAGGGGGTGGATACGCAGTATTTT.

The chain links TRBV28 to TRBJ2-1; a possible D gene is TRBD2 (6 bases). V was clipped by 2 bases and J by 3 bases, with 11 bases between them. Germline loops: CDR1 MDHEN, CDR2 SYDVKM. The CDR3 has 15 residues. The CDR3 region is CASSLPSENYNEQFF. The DNA for the CDR3 is TGTGCCAGCAGTTTACCTAGCGAGAACTACAATGAGCAGTTCTTC.

This chain connects TRBV2 to TRBJ1-4; D may be TRBD1 (6 bases). Trimming removed 6 bases at V and 0 bases at J, with 11 bases between. The CDR3 runs to 15 residues. Germline assignment: CDR1 SNHLY and CDR2 FYNNEI. CDR3 nucleotide sequence: TGTGCCAGCAGCCGGACAGACACAACTAATGAAAAACTGTTTTTT. It translates to CASSRTDTTNEKLFF.

The rearrangement uses TRBV29-1 and TRBJ1-3; possibly TRBD1 for D (5 bases). The germline V gene has CDR1 SQVTM and CDR2 ANQGSEA. The CDR3 loop spans 15 amino acids. The ends were cut back, 0 bases at V and 2 bases at J, with 11 bases in the middle. CDR3 sequence: CSVEDPGRAGNTIYF. CDR3 DNA sequence: TGCAGCGTTGAAGATCCCGGCAGGGCTGGAAACACCATATATTTT.

J is TRBJ2-3 and V is TRBV30; 13 positions agree with TRBD2. Unmatched junction bases numbered 7, after V lost 0 bases and J lost 4 bases. Germline V gives CDR1 GTSNPN, CDR2 SVGIG (reference sequence). This CDR3 spans 17 amino acids. DNA of the CDR3: TGTGCCTGGAGTGTACTAGCGGGGGGGCCTTATGCAGATACGCAGTATTTT. Its protein product is CAWSVLAGGPYADTQYF.

V and J are TRBV28 and TRBJ2-7, with 8 nucleotides matching TRBD1. Trimming cost V 4 bases and J 1 base; bases outside gene matches: 9. This CDR3 spans 16 amino acids. Germline-derived CDR1 and CDR2 are MDHEN and SYDVKM. The CDR3 region has the DNA TGTGCCAGCAGTTCCCTCCGGGACAGGAATTCCTACGAGCAGTACTTC. Encoded protein: CASSSLRDRNSYEQYF.

This clone was observed a few times. CDR3 nucleotides: TGTGCCAGCAGCAATGACAGGCTAAACACCGGGGAGCTGTTTTTT. Protein sequence: CASSNDRLNTGELFF. The chain carries TRBV7-3 and TRBJ2-2, with a tentative D call TRBD1 (6 bases). CDR3 size: 15 residues. In germline, CDR1 is SGHTA, CDR2 FQGTGA. V lost 5 bases and J 2 bases, leaving 12 bases between the germline ends.

V and J are TRBV9 and TRBJ2-5, with D possibly matching TRBD2 (6 bases). V lost 3 bases to trimming and J lost 4 bases, with 13 bases between them. Looked up from germline, CDR1 is SGDLS and CDR2 is YYNGEE. CDR3 length equals 14 residues. The CDR3 nucleotides are TGTGCCAGCAGCGCCGCGGGGACCGGAGAGACCCAGTACTTC. It yields the protein CASSAAGTGETQYF.

In its sample, this clone was seen a few times. This chain links TRBV19 with TRBJ1-1; TRBD1 matches at 7 bases. Germline assignment: CDR1 LNHDA and CDR2 SQIVND (reference sequence). V shed 6 bases and J 7 bases; nucleotides not matched to a gene: 8. The CDR3 is 13 amino acids. CDR3 in amino acids: CASRVTGVGEAFF. For the CDR3, the DNA is TGTGCCAGTAGAGTCACAGGGGTTGGTGAAGCTTTCTTT. Full variable domain (remainder filled in from reference TRBV19 and TRBJ1-1): DGGITQSPKYLFRKEGQNVTLSCEQNLNHDAMYWYRQDPGQGLRLIYYSQIVNDFQKGDIAEGYSVSREKKESFPLTVTSAQKNPTAFYLCASRVTGVGEAFFGQGTRLTVV.

V gene TRBV19 combines with J gene TRBJ1-1; 9 bases fit TRBD1. CDR1 and CDR2 from the germline V gene are LNHDA and SQIVND (reference sequence). This CDR3 spans 13 amino acids. Germline trimming cut 1 base from V and 7 bases from J; bases unmatched to any gene: 1. The chain's CDR3 is CASSIGQGVEAFF. The DNA for the CDR3 is TGTGCCAGTAGTATAGGACAGGGGGTTGAAGCTTTCTTT. The full variable domain, rest sourced from reference TRBV19 and TRBJ1-1, is DGGITQSPKYLFRKEGQNVTLSCEQNLNHDAMYWYRQDPGQGLRLIYYSQIVNDFQKGDIAEGYSVSREKKESFPLTVTSAQKNPTAFYLCASSIGQGVEAFFGQGTRLTVV.

This clone was recorded a few times. The chain combines TRBV6-5 with TRBJ2-7; D not resolved. The CDR3 is 16 amino acids. Per germline, CDR1 MNHEY and CDR2 SVGAGI. Deletions cut 0 bases from V and 3 bases from J, with 15 bases between. CDR3 sequence reads: CASSYSGTNPYYEQYF. The DNA of the CDR3 is TGTGCCAGCAGTTACTCGGGCACAAATCCTTACTACGAGCAGTACTTC.

The chain couples TRBV2 to TRBJ2-1; D is perhaps TRBD1 (6 bases). Between the trimmed V and J ends, which lost 9 bases and 5 bases, there was a span of 17 bases. Looked up from germline, CDR1 is SNHLY and CDR2 is FYNNEI. CDR3 length: 14 amino acids. CDR3 DNA sequence: TGTGCCAGACAGAGGACAGAGACAGACAATGAGCAGTTCTTC. It yields the protein CARQRTETDNEQFF. Together with reference TRBV2 and TRBJ2-1, the CDR3 gives the full variable domain: EPEVTQTPSHQVTQMGQEVILRCVPISNHLYFYWYRQILGQKVEFLVSFYNNEISEKSEIFDDQFSVERPDGSNFTLKIRSTKLEDSAMYFCARQRTETDNEQFFGPGTRLTVL.

This chain links TRBV3-1 (or the pseudogene TRBV3-2) with TRBJ1-1; tentative D call: TRBD1 (6 bases). Germline CDR1 LGHDT, CDR2 YNNKEL (reference sequence). The V and J ends lost 6 bases and 0 bases respectively, with 14 bases between them. The CDR3 totals 15 residues. The CDR3: CASSLDSVMNTEAFF. The DNA of the CDR3 is TGTGCCAGCAGTCTGGACAGTGTTATGAACACTGAAGCTTTCTTT.